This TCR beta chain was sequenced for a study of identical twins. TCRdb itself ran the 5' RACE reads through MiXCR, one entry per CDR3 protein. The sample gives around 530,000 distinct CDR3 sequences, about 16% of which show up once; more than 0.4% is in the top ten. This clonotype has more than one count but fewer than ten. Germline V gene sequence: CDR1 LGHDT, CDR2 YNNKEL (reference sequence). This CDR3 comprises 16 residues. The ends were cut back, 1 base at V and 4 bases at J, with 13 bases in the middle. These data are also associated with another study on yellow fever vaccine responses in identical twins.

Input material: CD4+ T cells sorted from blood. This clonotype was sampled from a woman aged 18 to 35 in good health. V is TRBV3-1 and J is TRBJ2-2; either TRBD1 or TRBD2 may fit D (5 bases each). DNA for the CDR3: TGTGCCAGCAGCCAAGGTCCGTCGGGACCCACCGGGGAGCTGTTTTTT. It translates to CASSQGPSGPTGELFF.